This T cell receptor beta chain appears in the sequencing data of a study of lymphopenia after photon versus proton radiotherapy. Findings and caveats of the study: After the lymphocyte nadir, photon-treated repertoires showed oligoclonal expansion, especially of CD8+ Temra cells. Larger post-nadir TCR diversity loss correlated inversely with survival in deceased patients. Only patients who died were analyzed for survival; proton advantage is unproven. Proton therapy kept repertoires fairly stable, unlike photons, which gained effector/memory cells.

CDR3 length: 16 residues. The V segment lost 4 bases and the J segment 2 bases; nucleotides outside the gene matches: 8. Germline CDR1 is MRHNA and CDR2 is SNTAGT. Clones were read by immunoSEQ multiplex PCR, and TCRdb kept only the in-frame ones, dropping some. The profile shows approximately 13,000 clones, about four fifths of them singletons. This clone came up a few times. Its matching antigen is unknown. V is TRBV6-4 and J is TRBJ2-3, with 8 bases identical to TRBD1. Sequencing was performed on peripheral blood, taken from a patient treated with photon-based radiotherapy. The TCR sequence derives from a man aged 50 to 59 with gastric cancer. CDR3 sequence (DNA): TGTGCCAGCAGTGCAAACGACAGGGGCTTCACAGATACGCAGTATTTT. This codes for CASSANDRGFTDTQYF.